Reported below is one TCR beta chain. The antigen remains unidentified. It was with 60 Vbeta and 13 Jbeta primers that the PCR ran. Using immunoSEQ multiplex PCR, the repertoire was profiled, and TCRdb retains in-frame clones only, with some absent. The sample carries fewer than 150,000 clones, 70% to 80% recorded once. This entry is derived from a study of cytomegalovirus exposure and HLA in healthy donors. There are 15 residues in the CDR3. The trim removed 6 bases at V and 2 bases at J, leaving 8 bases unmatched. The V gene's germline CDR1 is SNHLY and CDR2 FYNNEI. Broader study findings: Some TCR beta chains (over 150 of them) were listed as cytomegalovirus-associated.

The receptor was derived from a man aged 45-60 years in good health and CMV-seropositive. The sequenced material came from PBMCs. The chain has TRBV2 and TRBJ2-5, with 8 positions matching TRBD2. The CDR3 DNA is TGTGCCAGCAGCTCCGAACTAGCGGTGCAAGAGACCCAGTACTTC. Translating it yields CASSSELAVQETQYF.